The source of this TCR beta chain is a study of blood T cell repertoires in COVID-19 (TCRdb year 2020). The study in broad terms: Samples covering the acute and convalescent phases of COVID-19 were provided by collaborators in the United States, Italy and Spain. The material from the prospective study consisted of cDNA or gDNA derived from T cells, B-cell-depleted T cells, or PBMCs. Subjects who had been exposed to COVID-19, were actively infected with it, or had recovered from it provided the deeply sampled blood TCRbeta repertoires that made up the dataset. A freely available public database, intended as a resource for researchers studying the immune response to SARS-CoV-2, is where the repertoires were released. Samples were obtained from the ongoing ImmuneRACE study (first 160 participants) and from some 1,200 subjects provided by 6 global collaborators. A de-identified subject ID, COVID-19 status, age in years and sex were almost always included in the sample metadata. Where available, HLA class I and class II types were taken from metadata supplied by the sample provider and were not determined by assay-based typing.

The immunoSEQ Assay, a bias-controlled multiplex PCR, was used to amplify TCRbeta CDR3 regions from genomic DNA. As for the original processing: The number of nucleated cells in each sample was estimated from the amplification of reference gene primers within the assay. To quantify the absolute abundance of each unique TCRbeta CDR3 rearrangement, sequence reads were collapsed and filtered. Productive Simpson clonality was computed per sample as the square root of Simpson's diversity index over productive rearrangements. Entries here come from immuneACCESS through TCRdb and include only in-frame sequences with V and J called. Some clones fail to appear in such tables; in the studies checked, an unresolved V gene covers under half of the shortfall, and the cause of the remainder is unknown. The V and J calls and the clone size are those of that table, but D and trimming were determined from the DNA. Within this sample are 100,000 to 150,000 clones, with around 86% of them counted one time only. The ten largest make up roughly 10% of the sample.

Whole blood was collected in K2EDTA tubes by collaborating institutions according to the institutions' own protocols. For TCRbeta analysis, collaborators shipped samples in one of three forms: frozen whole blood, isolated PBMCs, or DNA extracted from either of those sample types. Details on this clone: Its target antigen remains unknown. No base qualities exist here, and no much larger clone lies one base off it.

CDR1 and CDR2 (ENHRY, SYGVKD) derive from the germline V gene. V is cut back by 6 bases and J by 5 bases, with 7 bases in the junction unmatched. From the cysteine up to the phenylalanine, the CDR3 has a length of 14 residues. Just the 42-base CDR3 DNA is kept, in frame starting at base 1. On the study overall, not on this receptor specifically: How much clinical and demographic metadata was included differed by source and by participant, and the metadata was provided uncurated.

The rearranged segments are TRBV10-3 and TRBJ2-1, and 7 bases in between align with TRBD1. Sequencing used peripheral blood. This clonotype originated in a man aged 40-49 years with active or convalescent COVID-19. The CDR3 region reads CAISASGTDNEQFF. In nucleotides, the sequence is TGTGCCATCAGCGCATCCGGGACAGACAATGAGCAGTTCTTC.